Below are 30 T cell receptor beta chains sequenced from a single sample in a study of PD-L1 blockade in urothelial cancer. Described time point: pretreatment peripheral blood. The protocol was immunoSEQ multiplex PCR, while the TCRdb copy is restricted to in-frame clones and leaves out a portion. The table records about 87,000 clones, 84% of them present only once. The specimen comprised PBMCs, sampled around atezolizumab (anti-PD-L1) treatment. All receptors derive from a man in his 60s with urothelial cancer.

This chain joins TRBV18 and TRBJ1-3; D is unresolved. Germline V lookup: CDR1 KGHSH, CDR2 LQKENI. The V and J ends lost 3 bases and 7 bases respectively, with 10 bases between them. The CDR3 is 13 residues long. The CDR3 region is CASSPSGMNTIYF. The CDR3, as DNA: TGTGCCAGCTCACCGAGCGGGATGAACACCATATATTTT.

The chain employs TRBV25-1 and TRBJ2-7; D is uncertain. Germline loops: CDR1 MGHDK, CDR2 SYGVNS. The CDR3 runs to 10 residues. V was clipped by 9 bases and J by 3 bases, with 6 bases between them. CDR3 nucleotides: TGTGCCAGTTTTCTCTACGAGCAGTACTTC. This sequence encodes CASFLYEQYF.

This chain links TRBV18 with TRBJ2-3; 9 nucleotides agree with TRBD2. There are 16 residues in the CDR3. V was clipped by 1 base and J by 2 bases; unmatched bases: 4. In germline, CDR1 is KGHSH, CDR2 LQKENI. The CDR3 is CASSPRLAEPTDTQYF. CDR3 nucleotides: TGTGCCAGCTCACCACGACTAGCGGAACCCACAGATACGCAGTATTTT. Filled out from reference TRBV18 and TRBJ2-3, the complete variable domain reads NAGVMQNPRHLVRRRGQEARLRCSPMKGHSHVYWYRQLPEEGLKFMVYLQKENIIDESGMPKERFSAEFPKEGPSILRIQQVVRGDSAAYFCASSPRLAEPTDTQYFGPGTRLTVL.

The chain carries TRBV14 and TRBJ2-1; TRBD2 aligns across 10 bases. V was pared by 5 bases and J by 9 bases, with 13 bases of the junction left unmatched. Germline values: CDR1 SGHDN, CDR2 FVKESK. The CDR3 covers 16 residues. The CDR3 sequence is CASSKGSLAGVGEQFF. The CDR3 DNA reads TGTGCCAGCAGCAAAGGGTCCCTAGCGGGAGTAGGTGAGCAGTTCTTC.

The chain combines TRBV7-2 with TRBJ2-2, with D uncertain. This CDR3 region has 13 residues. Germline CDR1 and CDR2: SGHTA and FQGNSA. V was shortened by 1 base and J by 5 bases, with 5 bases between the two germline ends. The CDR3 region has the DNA TGTGCCAGCAGCTTAGTTCGGACCGGGGAGCTGTTTTTT. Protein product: CASSLVRTGELFF.

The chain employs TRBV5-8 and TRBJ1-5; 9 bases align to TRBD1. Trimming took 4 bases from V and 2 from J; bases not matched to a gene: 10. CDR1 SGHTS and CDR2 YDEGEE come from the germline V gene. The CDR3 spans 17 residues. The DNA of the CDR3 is TGTGCCAGCAGCCCGGGGACAGGGATAGTGGGCAATCAGCCCCAGCATTTT. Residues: CASSPGTGIVGNQPQHF.

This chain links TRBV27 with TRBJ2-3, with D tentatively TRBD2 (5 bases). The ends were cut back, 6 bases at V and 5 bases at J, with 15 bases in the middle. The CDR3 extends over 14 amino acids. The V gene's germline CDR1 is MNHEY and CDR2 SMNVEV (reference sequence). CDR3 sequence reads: CASSPEGAGDTQYF. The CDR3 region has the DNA TGTGCCAGCAGCCCAGAGGGAGCAGGAGATACGCAGTATTTT.

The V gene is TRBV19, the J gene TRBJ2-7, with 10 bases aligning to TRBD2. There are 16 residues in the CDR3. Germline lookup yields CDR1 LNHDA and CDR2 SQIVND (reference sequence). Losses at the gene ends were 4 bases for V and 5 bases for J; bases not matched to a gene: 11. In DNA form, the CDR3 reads TGTGCCAGTAGTAGAAACAGCGGGGGGGCCGTCAACGAGCAGTACTTC. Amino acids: CASSRNSGGAVNEQYF.

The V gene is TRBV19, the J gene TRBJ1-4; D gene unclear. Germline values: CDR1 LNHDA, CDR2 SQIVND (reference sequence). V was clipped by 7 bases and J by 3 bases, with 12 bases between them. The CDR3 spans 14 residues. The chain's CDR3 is CASKLRASNEKLFF. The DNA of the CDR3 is TGTGCCAGTAAACTGAGGGCTTCTAATGAAAAACTGTTTTTT.

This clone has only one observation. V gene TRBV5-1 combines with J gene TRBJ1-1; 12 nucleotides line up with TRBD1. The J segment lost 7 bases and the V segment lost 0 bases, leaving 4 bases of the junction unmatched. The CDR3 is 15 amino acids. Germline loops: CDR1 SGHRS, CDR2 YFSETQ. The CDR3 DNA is TGCGCCAGCAGCTTGGAGGGACAGGGGGCGGGTGAAGCTTTCTTT. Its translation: CASSLEGQGAGEAFF. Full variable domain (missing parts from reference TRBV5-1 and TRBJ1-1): KAGVTQTPRYLIKTRGQQVTLSCSPISGHRSVSWYQQTPGQGLQFLFEYFSETQRNKGNFPGRFSGRQFSNSRSEMNVSTLELGDSALYLCASSLEGQGAGEAFFGQGTRLTVV.

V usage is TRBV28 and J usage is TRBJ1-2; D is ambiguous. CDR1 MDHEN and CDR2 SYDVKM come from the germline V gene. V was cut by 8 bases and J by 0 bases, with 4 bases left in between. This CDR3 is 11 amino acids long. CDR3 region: CASESNYGYTF. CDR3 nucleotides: TGTGCCAGCGAGTCTAACTATGGCTACACCTTC.

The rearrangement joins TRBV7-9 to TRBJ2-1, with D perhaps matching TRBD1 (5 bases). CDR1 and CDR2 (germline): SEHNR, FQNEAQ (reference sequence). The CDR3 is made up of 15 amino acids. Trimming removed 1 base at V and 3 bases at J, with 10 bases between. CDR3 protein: CASSLGSGNYNEQFF. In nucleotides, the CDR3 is TGTGCCAGCAGCTTAGGGTCAGGGAACTACAATGAGCAGTTCTTC.

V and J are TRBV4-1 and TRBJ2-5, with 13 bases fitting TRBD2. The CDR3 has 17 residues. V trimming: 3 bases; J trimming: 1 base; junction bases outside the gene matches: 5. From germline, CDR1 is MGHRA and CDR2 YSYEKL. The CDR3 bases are TGCGCCAGCAGCCACCGAACTAGCGGGAGGGCCCAAGAGACCCAGTACTTC. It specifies CASSHRTSGRAQETQYF.

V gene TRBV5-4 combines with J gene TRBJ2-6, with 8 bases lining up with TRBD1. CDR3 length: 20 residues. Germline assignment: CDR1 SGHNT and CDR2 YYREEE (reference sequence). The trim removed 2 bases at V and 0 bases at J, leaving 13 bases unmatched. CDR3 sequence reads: CASSLVFISGGGSGANVLTF. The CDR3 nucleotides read TGTGCCAGCAGCTTAGTGTTTATATCAGGGGGCGGCTCTGGGGCCAACGTCCTGACTTTC.

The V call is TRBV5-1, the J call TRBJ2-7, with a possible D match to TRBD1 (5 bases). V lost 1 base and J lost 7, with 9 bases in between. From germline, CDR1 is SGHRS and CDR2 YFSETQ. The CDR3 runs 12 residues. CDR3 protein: CASSLQGEEQYF. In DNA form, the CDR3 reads TGCGCCAGCAGCTTGCAGGGTGAGGAGCAGTACTTC.

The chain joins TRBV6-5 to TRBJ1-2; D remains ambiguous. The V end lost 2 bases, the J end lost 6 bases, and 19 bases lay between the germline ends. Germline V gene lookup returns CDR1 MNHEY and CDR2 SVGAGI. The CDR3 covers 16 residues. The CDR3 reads CASSYEYRVEGDGYTF. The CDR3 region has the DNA TGTGCCAGCAGTTACGAGTATCGAGTGGAGGGTGATGGCTACACCTTC.

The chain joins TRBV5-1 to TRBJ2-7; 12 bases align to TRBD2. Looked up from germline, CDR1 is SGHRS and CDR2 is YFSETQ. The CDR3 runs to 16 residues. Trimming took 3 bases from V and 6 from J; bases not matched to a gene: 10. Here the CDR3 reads CASSSQNLAGGFEQYF. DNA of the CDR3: TGCGCCAGCAGCTCCCAAAATCTAGCGGGAGGGTTCGAGCAGTACTTC.

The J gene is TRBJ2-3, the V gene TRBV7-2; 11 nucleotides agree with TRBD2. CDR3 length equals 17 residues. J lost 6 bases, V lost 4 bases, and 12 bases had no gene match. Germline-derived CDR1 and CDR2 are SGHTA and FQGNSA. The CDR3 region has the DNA TGTGCCAGCAGCTCATATTTACTAGCGGGAGTTGCTGATACGCAGTATTTT. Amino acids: CASSSYLLAGVADTQYF. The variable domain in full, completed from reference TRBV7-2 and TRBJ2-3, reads GAGVSQSPSNKVTEKGKDVELRCDPISGHTALYWYRQSLGQGLEFLIYFQGNSAPDKSGLPSDRFSAERTGGSVSTLTIQRTQQEDSAVYLCASSSYLLAGVADTQYFGPGTRLTVL.

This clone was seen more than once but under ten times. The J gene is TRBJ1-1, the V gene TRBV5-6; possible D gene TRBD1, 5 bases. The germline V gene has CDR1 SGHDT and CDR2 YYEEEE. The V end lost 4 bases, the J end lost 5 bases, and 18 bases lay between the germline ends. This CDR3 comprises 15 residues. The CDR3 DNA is TGTGCCAGCAGCGCCTTGTCCGGGGGAGTTACTGAAGCTTTCTTT. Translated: CASSALSGGVTEAFF.

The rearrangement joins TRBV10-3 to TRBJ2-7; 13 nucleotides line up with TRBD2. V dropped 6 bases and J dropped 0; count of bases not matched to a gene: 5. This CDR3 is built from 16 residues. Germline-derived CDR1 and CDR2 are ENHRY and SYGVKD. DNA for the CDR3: TGTGCCATCAGCCCAACTAGCGGGAGGGCCTCCTACGAGCAGTACTTC. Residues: CAISPTSGRASYEQYF.

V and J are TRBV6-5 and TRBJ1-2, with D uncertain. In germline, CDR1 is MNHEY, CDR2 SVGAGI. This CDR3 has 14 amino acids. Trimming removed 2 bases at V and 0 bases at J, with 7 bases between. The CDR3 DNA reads TGTGCCAGCAGTTACGACATCGCTAACTATGGCTACACCTTC. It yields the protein CASSYDIANYGYTF.

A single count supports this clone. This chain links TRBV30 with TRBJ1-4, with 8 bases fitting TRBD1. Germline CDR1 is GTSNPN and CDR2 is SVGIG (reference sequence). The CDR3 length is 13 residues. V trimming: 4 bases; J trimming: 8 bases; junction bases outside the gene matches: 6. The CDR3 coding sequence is TGTGCCTGGACAGGACAGGGTGGCGAAAAACTGTTTTTT. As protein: CAWTGQGGEKLFF.

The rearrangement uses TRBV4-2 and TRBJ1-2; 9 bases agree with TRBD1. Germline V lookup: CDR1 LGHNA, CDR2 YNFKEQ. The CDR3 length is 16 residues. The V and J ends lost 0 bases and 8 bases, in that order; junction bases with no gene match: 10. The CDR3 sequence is CASSQDPAGQGQGYTF. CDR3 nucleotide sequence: TGTGCCAGCAGCCAAGATCCGGCGGGACAGGGTCAGGGCTACACCTTC.

The CDR3 coding sequence is TGTGCCAGTAGTCCTGACAGGGGAAGCACAGATACGCAGTATTTT. Translating gives CASSPDRGSTDTQYF. The rearrangement joins TRBV19 to TRBJ2-3; 8 bases line up with TRBD1. The CDR3 length is 15 residues. J lost 0 bases, V lost 5 bases, and 4 bases had no gene match. Germline CDR1 reads LNHDA; CDR2 reads SQIVND (reference sequence).

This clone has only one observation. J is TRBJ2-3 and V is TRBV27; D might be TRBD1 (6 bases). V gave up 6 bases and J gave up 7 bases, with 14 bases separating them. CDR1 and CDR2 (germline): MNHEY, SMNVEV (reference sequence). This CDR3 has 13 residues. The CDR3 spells CASSKTGYHTQYF. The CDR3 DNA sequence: TGTGCCAGCAGCAAGACAGGCTACCATACGCAGTATTTT.

CDR3: CASSATGNNYGYTF. The CDR3 nucleotides are TGTGCCAGCAGCGCGACAGGAAATAACTATGGCTACACCTTC. The rearrangement joins TRBV9 to TRBJ1-2; weak D call: TRBD1 (6 bases). Trimming removed 3 bases from V and 1 base from J, with 10 bases in between. In germline, CDR1 is SGDLS, CDR2 YYNGEE. The CDR3 covers 14 residues. Variable domain in full (rest from reference TRBV9 and TRBJ1-2): DSGVTQTPKHLITATGQRVTLRCSPRSGDLSVYWYQQSLDQGLQFLIQYYNGEERAKGNILERFSAQQFPDLHSELNLSSLELGDSALYFCASSATGNNYGYTFGSGTRLTVV.

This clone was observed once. CDR3 in amino acids: CASSGSGGAREKLFF. In DNA, the CDR3 is TGTGCCAGCAGTGGGTCAGGGGGAGCGCGTGAAAAACTGTTTTTT. The chain combines TRBV2 with TRBJ1-4; 7 bases line up with TRBD1. The V gene end was trimmed by 4 bases and the J gene end by 7 bases; junction bases not matched to a gene: 9. CDR1 is SNHLY and CDR2 is FYNNEI in the germline V gene. This CDR3 is 15 amino acids long.

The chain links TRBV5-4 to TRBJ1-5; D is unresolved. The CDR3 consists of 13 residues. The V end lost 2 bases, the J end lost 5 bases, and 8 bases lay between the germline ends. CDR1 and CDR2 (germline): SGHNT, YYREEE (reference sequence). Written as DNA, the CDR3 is TGTGCCAGCAGCTTCGGGAGGGATCAGCCCCAGCATTTT. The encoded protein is CASSFGRDQPQHF. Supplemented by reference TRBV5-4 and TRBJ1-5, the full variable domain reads ETGVTQSPTHLIKTRGQQVTLRCSSQSGHNTVSWYQQALGQGPQFIFQYYREEENGRGNFPPRFSGLQFPNYSSELNVNALELDDSALYLCASSFGRDQPQHFGDGTRLSIL.

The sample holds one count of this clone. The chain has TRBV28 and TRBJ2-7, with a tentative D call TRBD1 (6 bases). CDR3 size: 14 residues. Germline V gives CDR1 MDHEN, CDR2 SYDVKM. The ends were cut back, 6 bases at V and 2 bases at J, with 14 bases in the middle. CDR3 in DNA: TGTGCCAGCAGCCGGGACACCAGAACCTACGAGCAGTACTTC. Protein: CASSRDTRTYEQYF. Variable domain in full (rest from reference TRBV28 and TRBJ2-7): DVKVTQSSRYLVKRTGEKVFLECVQDMDHENMFWYRQDPGLGLRLIYFSYDVKMKEKGDIPEGYSVSREKKERFSLILESASTNQTSMYLCASSRDTRTYEQYFGPGTRLTVT.

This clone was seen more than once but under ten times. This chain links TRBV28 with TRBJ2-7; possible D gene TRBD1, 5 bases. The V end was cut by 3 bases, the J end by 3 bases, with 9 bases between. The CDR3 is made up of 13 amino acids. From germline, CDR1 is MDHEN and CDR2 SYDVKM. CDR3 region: CASSLLDSYEQYF. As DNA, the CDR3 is TGTGCCAGCAGTTTGCTCGACAGCTACGAGCAGTACTTC.